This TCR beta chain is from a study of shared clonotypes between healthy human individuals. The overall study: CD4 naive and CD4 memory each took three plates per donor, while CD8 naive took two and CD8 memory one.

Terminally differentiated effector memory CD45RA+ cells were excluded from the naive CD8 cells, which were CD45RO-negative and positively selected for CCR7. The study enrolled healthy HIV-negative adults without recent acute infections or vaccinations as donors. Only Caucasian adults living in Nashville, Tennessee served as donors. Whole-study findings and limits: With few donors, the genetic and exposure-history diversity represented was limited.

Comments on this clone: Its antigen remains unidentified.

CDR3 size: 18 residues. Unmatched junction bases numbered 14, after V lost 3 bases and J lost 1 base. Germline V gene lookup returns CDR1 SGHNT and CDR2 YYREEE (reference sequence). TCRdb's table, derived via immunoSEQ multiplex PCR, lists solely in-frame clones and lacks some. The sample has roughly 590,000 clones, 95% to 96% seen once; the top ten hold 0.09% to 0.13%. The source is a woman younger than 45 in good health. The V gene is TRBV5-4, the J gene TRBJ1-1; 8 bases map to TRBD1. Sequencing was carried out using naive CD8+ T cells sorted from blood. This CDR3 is CASSYGQGSLATNTEAFF. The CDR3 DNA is TGTGCCAGCAGCTACGGACAGGGAAGTTTGGCGACGAACACTGAAGCTTTCTTT.